This T cell receptor beta chain appears in the sequencing data of a study of T cell responses to AZD1222 COVID-19 vaccine (dated by TCRdb to the early 2020s). In terms of the full investigation: Because spike-specific TCR depth and breadth did not differ between the two schedules, AZD1222 recipients who got a second dose at roughly 4 weeks were pooled with those who got a second dose at roughly 12 weeks. A total of around 240 trial participants underwent TCR sequencing, of whom roughly 210 had received two doses of AZD1222 and approximately 26 had received two doses of the MenACWY control vaccine. Trial participants were enrolled into age subgroups of 18-55, 56-69 and 70-plus years, which contained approximately 150, 28 and 58 TCR-sequenced participants, respectively.

Comment on this clone: Its antigen target is currently unknown. Base qualities are not provided; no much larger clone lies one nucleotide away.

Taken from the germline V gene, the CDR1 and CDR2 loops are SGHAT and FQNNGV. Taken from cysteine to phenylalanine, the CDR3 has 15 residues. This entry keeps only the CDR3 DNA: 45 bases, framed from base 1. V loses 2 bases of germline sequence and J loses 7 bases, and the interval between the two ends is 18 bases. The CDR3 regions of human TCRbeta chains were analyzed by immunosequencing. The paper's processing steps were these. Repertoire TCRs were checked for matches against a reference library of SARS-CoV-2-specific TCRs that had been generated using the MIRA antigen-specificity platform. Breadth was defined as the fraction of unique TCRs that were SARS-CoV-2-associated. Depth was defined as the fraction of total T cells that were SARS-CoV-2-associated. Each spike-specific TCR was assigned to its reactive spike region and to a CD4 or CD8 class using the MIRA data. Log10-transformed breadth and depth values were compared by one-way ANOVA with Sidak's multiple comparisons tests. This is the immuneACCESS table as TCRdb keeps it, with only in-frame sequences that have V and J called. A part of the clones is gone; compared with another copy, unresolved V genes explain less than half, and the rest is unexplained. V and J calls and clone size are given by that table; D and trimming were obtained from the DNA. This sample lists around 170,000 clones; roughly 90% were detected once. Of the sample, over 0.85% falls within the top ten clones.

The label giving this sample's time point can be read as: baseline before first vaccination. The vaccinee samples were drawn from two UK trials, COV001 and COV002, one of which was a single-blind randomized controlled phase 2/3 trial testing AZD1222 (ChAdOx1 nCoV-19) in healthy adults. For TCRbeta chain sequencing, PBMC samples from trial participants were taken at day 0 and at day 28 after the second dose. What the study reported, not specific to this receptor: Epitopes outside the regions mutated in the B.1.351 and B.1.1.7 variants were reportedly recognized by nearly half of the unique spike-specific TCRs. Participants were mostly white British and included more females than males, and it was suggested by the authors that clonal diversity may have been underestimated. After two AZD1222 doses, both the breadth and the depth of spike-specific TCRs were significantly higher than at day 0 and than in MenACWY recipients. Because no samples from the day 14 peak response were available, repertoires could be characterized only after the peak T cell response. CD4 TCRs associated with the vaccine covered the entire spike protein, and the dominant responses were in regions 160-218 and 743-854. Conclusions about previously exposed vaccinees were limited because only a handful of AZD1222 recipients were SARS-CoV-2 seropositive at baseline. The 56-69-year group was small, and its depth increase did not reach significance, likely because of low power.

The chain is made from TRBV11-2 and TRBJ2-7, and possibly TRBD2, on 6 matching bases. The TCR comes from an adult in good health. The sequencing here drew on peripheral blood, taken on day 0 of AZD1222 vaccination. The sequence in DNA is TGTGCCAGCAGCTTATCGGCGGGGACCTACGGGGAGCAGTACTTC. Its protein reads: CASSLSAGTYGEQYF. Reference TRBV11-2 and TRBJ2-7 genes cover what lies past the CDR3, so the full variable domain is EAGVAQSPRYKIIEKRQSVAFWCNPISGHATLYWYQQILGQGPKLLIQFQNNGVVDDSQLPKDRFSAERLKGVDSTLKIQPAKLEDSAVYLCASSLSAGTYGEQYFGPGTRLTVT.